These 21 T cell receptor beta chains came from one sample sequenced in a study of cytomegalovirus exposure and HLA in healthy donors. The data were produced by immunoSEQ multiplex PCR, yet TCRdb's version contains in-frame clones alone and is incomplete. The repertoire holds some 44,000 clones, with 80% to 95% as singletons. Input material: PBMCs. Receptors originate from a man aged 18-30 years in good health and CMV-seronegative.

The chain uses TRBV9 and TRBJ2-3, with a weak D call TRBD2 (5 bases). The germline V gene has CDR1 SGDLS and CDR2 YYNGEE. The V end lost 0 bases, the J end lost 6 bases, and 11 bases lay between the germline ends. The CDR3 totals 14 residues. The CDR3: CASSVAVGGDTQYF. The CDR3 bases are TGTGCCAGCAGCGTAGCCGTGGGCGGGGATACGCAGTATTTT.

The rearrangement uses TRBV7-9 and TRBJ1-1; a possible D gene is TRBD1 (6 bases). Germline CDR1 is SEHNR and CDR2 is FQNEAQ (reference sequence). V was pared by 4 bases and J by 10 bases, with 13 bases between. The CDR3 has 12 residues. CDR3 amino acids: CASSSQGQGAFF. CDR3 nucleotide sequence: TGTGCCAGCAGCTCTCAGGGGCAAGGAGCTTTCTTT.

V is TRBV7-6 and J is TRBJ1-1; tentatively, D is TRBD1 (5 bases). Germline V gene data show CDR1 as SGHVS and CDR2 as FNYEAQ. V shed 2 bases and J shed 4 bases, with 11 bases lying between them. CDR3 length: 14 amino acids. CDR3: CASSLMAGGTEAFF. CDR3 nucleotides: TGTGCCAGCAGCTTAATGGCGGGGGGCACTGAAGCTTTCTTT.

This clone was observed once. As DNA, the CDR3 is TGTGCCAGCAGCTTAGACCCGGGACAGGGAGGGCTTGAAGCTTTCTTT. Protein product: CASSLDPGQGGLEAFF. The chain carries TRBV7-2 and TRBJ1-1; 9 nucleotides agree with TRBD1. The CDR3 has 16 residues. V lost 1 base, J lost 7 bases, and 10 bases stayed unmatched. Per the germline V gene, CDR1 is SGHTA and CDR2 is FQGNSA.

The chain combines TRBV7-9 with TRBJ2-1; TRBD2 matches 13 bases. The CDR3 loop spans 18 amino acids. CDR1 SEHNR and CDR2 FQNEAQ come from the germline V gene (reference sequence). The trim removed 5 bases at V and 6 bases at J, leaving 13 bases unmatched. Here the CDR3 reads CASSNRLAGGVKGNEQFF. The CDR3 bases are TGTGCCAGCAGCAACCGACTAGCGGGAGGAGTCAAGGGCAATGAGCAGTTCTTC. Full variable domain (rest looked up from reference TRBV7-9 and TRBJ2-1): DTGVSQNPRHKITKRGQNVTFRCDPISEHNRLYWYRQTLGQGPEFLTYFQNEAQLEKSRLLSDRFSAERPKGSFSTLEIQRTEQGDSAMYLCASSNRLAGGVKGNEQFFGPGTRLTVL.

This chain links TRBV9 with TRBJ2-1, with 8 nucleotides matching TRBD2. Germline lookup yields CDR1 SGDLS and CDR2 YYNGEE. The CDR3 runs 16 residues. The ends lost 1 base at V and 6 bases at J; junction bases unmatched: 9. CDR3 DNA: TGTGCCAGCAGCGTATCAGCGGGGGTTGGAGGCAATGAGCAGTTCTTC. Protein sequence: CASSVSAGVGGNEQFF.

This chain connects TRBV4-2 to TRBJ2-7; D is possibly TRBD2 (5 bases). Germline V gives CDR1 LGHNA, CDR2 YNFKEQ. Trimming cost V 4 bases and J 4 bases, with 14 bases left between them. This CDR3 is 14 amino acids long. The CDR3 DNA reads as TGTGCCAGCAGCCTCGGAGGTAGTCTGTACGAGCAGTACTTC. Protein product: CASSLGGSLYEQYF.

V and J are TRBV5-1 and TRBJ2-3; 8 bases agree with TRBD2. The germline CDR1 and CDR2 sequences are SGHRS and YFSETQ. With V trimmed by 0 bases and J by 0 bases, 3 bases remained unmatched. The CDR3 has 16 amino acids. CDR3 nucleotides: TGCGCCAGCAGCTTGGATCTAGCGGGTAGCACAGATACGCAGTATTTT. Encoded protein: CASSLDLAGSTDTQYF.

The V and J genes are TRBV11-1 and TRBJ2-7; TRBD1 is a possible D gene (6 bases). Germline values: CDR1 SGHAT, CDR2 FQDESV (reference sequence). Trimming took 1 base from V and 0 from J, leaving 7 bases between them. The CDR3 runs 14 residues. CDR3 DNA: TGTGCCAGCAGCTTAGAGGACAGCTCCTACGAGCAGTACTTC. Amino acids: CASSLEDSSYEQYF.

The CDR3 DNA follows: TGTGCCAGCAATTGGGAGTCGGTTACAAGCGAGCAGTACTTC. Its translation is CASNWESVTSEQYF. The chain uses TRBV6-1 and TRBJ2-7; D perhaps matches TRBD2 (5 bases). CDR1 is MNHNS and CDR2 is SASEGT in the germline V gene. Between the trimmed V and J ends, which lost 7 bases and 6 bases, there was a span of 19 bases. This CDR3 comprises 14 residues.

The chain couples TRBV15 to TRBJ2-2; 9 bases line up with TRBD1. The CDR3 has 15 residues. CDR1 is LNHNV and CDR2 is YYDKDF in the germline V gene (reference sequence). Trimming took 5 bases from V and 5 from J; bases not matched to a gene: 6. CDR3 loop: CATSLDRGRTGELFF. CDR3 nucleotide sequence: TGTGCCACCAGCCTGGACAGGGGTCGGACCGGGGAGCTGTTTTTT.

This sequence joins TRBV6-1 and TRBJ2-7; 10 positions agree with TRBD1. There are 16 residues in the CDR3. The germline CDR1 and CDR2 sequences are MNHNS and SASEGT. V trimming: 3 bases; J trimming: 0 bases; junction bases outside the gene matches: 5. For the CDR3, the DNA is TGTGCCAGCAGTGAGAAAGGGACAGGGGCCTCCTACGAGCAGTACTTC. This gives the protein CASSEKGTGASYEQYF.

The chain joins TRBV18 to TRBJ2-3; 10 bases are shared with TRBD1. V trimming: 5 bases; J trimming: 5 bases; junction bases outside the gene matches: 13. Germline CDR1 reads KGHSH; CDR2 reads LQKENI. The CDR3 is 17 amino acids. The CDR3: CASSTTRQGAIGDTQYF. DNA of the CDR3: TGTGCCAGCTCAACAACTCGACAGGGGGCAATCGGAGATACGCAGTATTTT.

The chain couples TRBV10-3 to TRBJ1-5, with TRBD1 matching 10 bases. Looked up from germline, CDR1 is ENHRY and CDR2 is SYGVKD. J gave up 0 bases and V 11 bases, and 7 bases lay outside the gene matches. This CDR3 is built from 15 residues. CDR3 residues: CASGQGMLSNQPQHF. The CDR3 nucleotides are TGTGCCTCGGGACAGGGGATGCTTAGCAATCAGCCCCAGCATTTT.

This clone turned up a few times. This rearrangement joins TRBV13 to TRBJ2-1; a possible D gene is TRBD1 (6 bases). In germline, CDR1 is PRHDT, CDR2 FYEKMQ (reference sequence). V lost 5 bases, J lost 0 bases, and 17 bases lay in between. The CDR3 length is 17 residues. The CDR3 sequence: CASSHRTDRSSYNEQFF. For the CDR3, the DNA is TGTGCCAGCAGCCACAGGACAGACCGTAGCTCCTACAATGAGCAGTTCTTC.

The V call is TRBV29-1, the J call TRBJ2-1; 8 bases match TRBD2. The V gene's germline CDR1 is SQVTM and CDR2 ANQGSEA. The CDR3 is made up of 12 amino acids. With V trimmed by 3 bases and J by 7 bases, 2 bases remained unmatched. This CDR3 reads CSVDGTRNEQFF. CDR3 coding DNA: TGCAGCGTTGACGGGACTAGGAATGAGCAGTTCTTC.

This clone was counted between two and nine times. The V call is TRBV10-3, the J call TRBJ2-7; maybe TRBD1 (6 bases). V was cut by 0 bases and J by 4 bases, with 7 bases left in between. The CDR3 totals 13 residues. Germline V gene sequence: CDR1 ENHRY, CDR2 SYGVKD. CDR3 coding DNA: TGTGCCATCAGTGAGTCAGGGGGATACGAGCAGTACTTC. As protein: CAISESGGYEQYF.

The chain employs TRBV6-5 and TRBJ2-7; possible D gene TRBD1, 6 bases. Trimming shortened V by 3 bases and J by 3 bases, and 12 bases separated the two germline ends. CDR3 length equals 14 residues. Germline assignment: CDR1 MNHEY and CDR2 SVGAGI. The CDR3 is CASSYNRQDYEQYF. The CDR3 DNA follows: TGTGCCAGCAGTTATAACAGACAGGACTACGAGCAGTACTTC.

The V call is TRBV5-6, the J call TRBJ1-2; TRBD1 matches 8 bases. From germline, CDR1 is SGHDT and CDR2 YYEEEE. Trimming cost V 1 base and J 3 bases; bases outside gene matches: 8. The length of the CDR3 is 16 residues. The CDR3 DNA is TGTGCCAGCAGCTTGTTGAGACAGGGGCACGACTATGGCTACACCTTC. This sequence encodes CASSLLRQGHDYGYTF.

CDR3 DNA sequence: TGTGCCGGACTAGCTAGCACAGATACGCAGTATTTT. Its translation is CAGLASTDTQYF. The chain recombines TRBV2 with TRBJ2-3; 8 bases agree with TRBD2. The germline gives CDR1 SNHLY, CDR2 FYNNEI. This CDR3 comprises 12 residues. Germline trimming cut 11 bases from V and 0 bases from J; bases unmatched to any gene: 1.

About this clone itself: At one end, the junction sequence differs from germline, possibly due to a read error. This chain links TRBV13 with TRBJ1-1; 8 bases align to TRBD1. Germline CDR1 and CDR2: PRHDT and FYEKMQ (reference sequence). This CDR3 spans 17 amino acids. DNA for the CDR3: TGTGCCAGCAGCTTAGGGGCCGGACAGGGCGCGGACACTGGAGCTTTCTTT. Translating it yields CASSLGAGQGADTGAFF.